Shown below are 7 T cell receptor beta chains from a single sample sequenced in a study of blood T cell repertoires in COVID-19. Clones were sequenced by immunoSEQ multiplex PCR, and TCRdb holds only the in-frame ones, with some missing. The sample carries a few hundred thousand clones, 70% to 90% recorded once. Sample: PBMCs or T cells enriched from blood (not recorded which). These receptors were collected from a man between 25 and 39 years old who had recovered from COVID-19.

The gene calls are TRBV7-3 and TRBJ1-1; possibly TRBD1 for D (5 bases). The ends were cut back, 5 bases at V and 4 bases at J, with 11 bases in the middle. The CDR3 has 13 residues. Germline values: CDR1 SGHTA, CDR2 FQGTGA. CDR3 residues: CASSPVGGTEAFF. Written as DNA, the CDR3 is TGTGCCAGCAGCCCCGTGGGGGGCACTGAAGCTTTCTTT. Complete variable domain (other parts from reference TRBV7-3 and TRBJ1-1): GAGVSQTPSNKVTEKGKYVELRCDPISGHTALYWYRQSLGQGPEFLIYFQGTGAADDSGLPNDRFFAVRPEGSVSTLKIQRTERGDSAVYLCASSPVGGTEAFFGQGTRLTVV.

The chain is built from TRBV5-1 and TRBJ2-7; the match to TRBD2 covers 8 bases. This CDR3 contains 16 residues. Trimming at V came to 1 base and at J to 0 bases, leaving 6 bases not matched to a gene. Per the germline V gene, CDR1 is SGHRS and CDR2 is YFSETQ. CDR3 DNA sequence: TGCGCCAGCAGCTTGAATCTCGCGGGGGGCTCCTACGAGCAGTACTTC. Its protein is CASSLNLAGGSYEQYF.

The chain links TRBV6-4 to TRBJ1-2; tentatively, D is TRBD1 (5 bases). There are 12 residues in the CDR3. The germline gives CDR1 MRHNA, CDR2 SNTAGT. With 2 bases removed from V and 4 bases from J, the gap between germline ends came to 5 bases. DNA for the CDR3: TGTGCCAGCAGTGACAGGGGCTATGGCTACACCTTC. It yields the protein CASSDRGYGYTF.

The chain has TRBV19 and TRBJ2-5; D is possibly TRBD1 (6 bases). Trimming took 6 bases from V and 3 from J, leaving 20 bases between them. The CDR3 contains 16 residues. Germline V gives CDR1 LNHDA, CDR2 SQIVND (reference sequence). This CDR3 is CASRTTDRPNEETQYF. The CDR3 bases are TGTGCCAGTAGGACTACGGACAGACCGAACGAAGAGACCCAGTACTTC.

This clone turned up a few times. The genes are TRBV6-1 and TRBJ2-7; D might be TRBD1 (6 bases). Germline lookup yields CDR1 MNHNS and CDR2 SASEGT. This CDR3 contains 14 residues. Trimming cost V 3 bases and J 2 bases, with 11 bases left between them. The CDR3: CASSETGRTYEQYF. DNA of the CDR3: TGTGCCAGCAGTGAGACAGGTAGGACCTACGAGCAGTACTTC.

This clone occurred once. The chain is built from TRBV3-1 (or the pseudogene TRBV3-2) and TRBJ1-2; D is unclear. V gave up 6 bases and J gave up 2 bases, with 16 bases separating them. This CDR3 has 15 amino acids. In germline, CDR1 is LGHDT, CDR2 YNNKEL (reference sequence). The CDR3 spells CASRKSPGSNYGYTF. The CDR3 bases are TGTGCCAGCAGAAAATCGCCCGGGAGCAACTATGGCTACACCTTC.

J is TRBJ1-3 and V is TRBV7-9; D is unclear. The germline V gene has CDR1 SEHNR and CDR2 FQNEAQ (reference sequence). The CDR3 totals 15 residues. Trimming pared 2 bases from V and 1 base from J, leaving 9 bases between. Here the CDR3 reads CASSLNAGSGNTIYF. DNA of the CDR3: TGTGCCAGCAGCTTAAATGCGGGGTCTGGAAACACCATATATTTT.